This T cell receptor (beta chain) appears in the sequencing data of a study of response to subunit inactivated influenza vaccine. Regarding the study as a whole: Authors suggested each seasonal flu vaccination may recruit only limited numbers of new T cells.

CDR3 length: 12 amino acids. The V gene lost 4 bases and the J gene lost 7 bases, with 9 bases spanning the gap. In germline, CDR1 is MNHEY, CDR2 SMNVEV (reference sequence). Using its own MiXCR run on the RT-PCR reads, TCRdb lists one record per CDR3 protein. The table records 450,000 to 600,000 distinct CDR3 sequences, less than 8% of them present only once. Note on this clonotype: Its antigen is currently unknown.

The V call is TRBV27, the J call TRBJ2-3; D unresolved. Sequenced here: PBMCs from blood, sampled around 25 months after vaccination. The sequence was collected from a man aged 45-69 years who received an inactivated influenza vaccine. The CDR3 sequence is CASSYRGYTQYF. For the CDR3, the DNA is TGTGCCAGCAGTTATCGCGGTTATACGCAGTATTTT.